This paragraph reports one T cell receptor beta chain. In the authors' workflow: Estimation of nucleated cell counts relied on the amplification of reference gene primers. Assay: immunoSEQ multiplex PCR; the TCRdb copy retains only in-frame clones and omits some. V, J and clone size were drawn from that table, and D and trimming were deduced from the DNA. The data hold about 160,000 clones, with about nine tenths observed a single time. Germline V gives CDR1 ENHRY, CDR2 SYGVKD. This CDR3 region has 14 residues. Trimming pared 2 bases from V and 5 bases from J, leaving 9 bases between. These data come from a study of blood T cell repertoires in COVID-19. Study at large: Acute and convalescent COVID-19 samples came from the United States, Italy and Spain. In each case, the material was cDNA or gDNA derived from T cells, B-cell-depleted T cells, or PBMCs.

This TCR was sampled from an older woman who had recovered from COVID-19. The material sequenced was peripheral blood. The chain combines TRBV10-3 with TRBJ2-2; D perhaps matches TRBD1 (6 bases). CDR3 in amino acids: CAISENRATGELFF. The DNA for the CDR3 is TGTGCCATCAGTGAGAACAGGGCAACCGGGGAGCTGTTTTTT.